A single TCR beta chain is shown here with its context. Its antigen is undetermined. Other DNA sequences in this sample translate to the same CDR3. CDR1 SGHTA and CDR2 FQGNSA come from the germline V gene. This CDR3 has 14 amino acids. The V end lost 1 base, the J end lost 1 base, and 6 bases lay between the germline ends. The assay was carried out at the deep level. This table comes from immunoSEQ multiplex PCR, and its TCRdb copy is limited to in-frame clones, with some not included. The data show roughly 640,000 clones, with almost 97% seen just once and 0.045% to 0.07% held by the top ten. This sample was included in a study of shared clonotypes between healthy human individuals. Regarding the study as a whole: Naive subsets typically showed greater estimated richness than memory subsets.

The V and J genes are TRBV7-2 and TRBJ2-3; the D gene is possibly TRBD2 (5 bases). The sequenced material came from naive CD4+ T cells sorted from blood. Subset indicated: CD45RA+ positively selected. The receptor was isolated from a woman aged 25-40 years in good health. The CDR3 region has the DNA TGTGCCAGCAGCTTAGTGAGGGGCACAGATACGCAGTATTTT. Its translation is CASSLVRGTDTQYF.